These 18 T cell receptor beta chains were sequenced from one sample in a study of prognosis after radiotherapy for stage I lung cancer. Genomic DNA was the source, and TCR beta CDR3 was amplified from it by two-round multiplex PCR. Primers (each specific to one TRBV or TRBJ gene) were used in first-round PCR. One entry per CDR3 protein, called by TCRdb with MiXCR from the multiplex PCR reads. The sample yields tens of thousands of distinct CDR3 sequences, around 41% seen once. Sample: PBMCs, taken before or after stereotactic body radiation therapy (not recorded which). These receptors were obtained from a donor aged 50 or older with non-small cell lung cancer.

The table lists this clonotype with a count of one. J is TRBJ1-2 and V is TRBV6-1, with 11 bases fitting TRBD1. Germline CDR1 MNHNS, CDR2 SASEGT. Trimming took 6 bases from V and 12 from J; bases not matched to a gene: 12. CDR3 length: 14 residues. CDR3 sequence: CASRRTGGIGEDTF. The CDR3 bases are TGTGCCAGCAGGAGGACAGGGGGCATTGGCGAGGACACCTTC.

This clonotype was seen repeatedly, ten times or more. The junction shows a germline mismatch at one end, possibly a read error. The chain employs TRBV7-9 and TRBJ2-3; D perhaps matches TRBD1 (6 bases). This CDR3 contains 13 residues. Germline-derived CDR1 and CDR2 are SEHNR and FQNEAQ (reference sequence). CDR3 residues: CASSLGATNTQYF. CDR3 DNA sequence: TGTGCCAGCAGCTTGGGGGCCACAAATACGCAGTATTTT.

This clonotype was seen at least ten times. CDR3 DNA sequence: TGTGCCAGCTCCCGACAGGGGAGGGAAAAACTGTTTTTT. It translates to CASSRQGREKLFF. The genes are TRBV18 and TRBJ1-4; TRBD1 agrees at 8 bases. Germline V lookup: CDR1 KGHSH, CDR2 LQKENI. V shed 6 bases, J shed 8 bases, and the junction held 5 bases outside the gene matches. This CDR3 is built from 13 residues.

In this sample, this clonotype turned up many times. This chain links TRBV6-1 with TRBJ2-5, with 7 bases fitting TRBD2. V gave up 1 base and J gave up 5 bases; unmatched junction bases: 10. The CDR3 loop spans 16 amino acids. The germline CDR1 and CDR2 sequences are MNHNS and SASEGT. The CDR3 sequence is CASSEEAGRGGETQYF. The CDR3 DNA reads TGTGCCAGCAGTGAAGAAGCAGGGAGGGGTGGGGAGACCCAGTACTTC.

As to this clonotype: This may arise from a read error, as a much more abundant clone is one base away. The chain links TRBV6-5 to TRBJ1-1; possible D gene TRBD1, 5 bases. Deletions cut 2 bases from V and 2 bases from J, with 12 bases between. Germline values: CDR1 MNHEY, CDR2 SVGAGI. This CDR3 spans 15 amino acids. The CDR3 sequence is CASSYRVGHNTEAFF. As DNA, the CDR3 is TGTGCCAGCAGTTACAGGGTAGGACATAACACTGAAGCTTTCTTT.

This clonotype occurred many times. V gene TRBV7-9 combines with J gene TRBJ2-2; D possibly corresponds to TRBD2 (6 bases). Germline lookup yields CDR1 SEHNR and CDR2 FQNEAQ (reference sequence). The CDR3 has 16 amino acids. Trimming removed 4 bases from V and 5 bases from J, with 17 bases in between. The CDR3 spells CASSSSPGARTGELFF. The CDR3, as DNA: TGTGCCAGCAGCTCGAGCCCGGGAGCGAGGACCGGGGAGCTGTTTTTT. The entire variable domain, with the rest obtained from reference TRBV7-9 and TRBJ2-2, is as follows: DTGVSQNPRHKITKRGQNVTFRCDPISEHNRLYWYRQTLGQGPEFLTYFQNEAQLEKSRLLSDRFSAERPKGSFSTLEIQRTEQGDSAMYLCASSSSPGARTGELFFGEGSRLTVL.

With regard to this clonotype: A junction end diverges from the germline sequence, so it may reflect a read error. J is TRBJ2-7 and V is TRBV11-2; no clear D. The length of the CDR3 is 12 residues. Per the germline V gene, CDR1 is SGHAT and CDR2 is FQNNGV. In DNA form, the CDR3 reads TGTGTCAGCAGCTTAGGTGTTTACGAGCAGTACTTC. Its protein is CVSSLGVYEQYF.

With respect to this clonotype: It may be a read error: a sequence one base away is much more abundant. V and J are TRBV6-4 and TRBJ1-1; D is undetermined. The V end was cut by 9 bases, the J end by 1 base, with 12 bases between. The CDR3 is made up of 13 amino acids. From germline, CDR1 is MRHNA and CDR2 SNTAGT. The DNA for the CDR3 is TGTGCCAGAGGAGAGAATAAGAACACTGAAGCTTTCTTT. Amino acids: CARGENKNTEAFF.

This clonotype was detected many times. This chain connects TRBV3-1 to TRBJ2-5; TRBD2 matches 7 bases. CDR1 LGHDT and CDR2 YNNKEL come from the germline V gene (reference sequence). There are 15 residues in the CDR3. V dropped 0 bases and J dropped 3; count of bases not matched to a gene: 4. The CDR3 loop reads CASSQDREEEETQYF. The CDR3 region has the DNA TGTGCCAGCAGCCAAGATCGGGAGGAGGAAGAGACCCAGTACTTC.

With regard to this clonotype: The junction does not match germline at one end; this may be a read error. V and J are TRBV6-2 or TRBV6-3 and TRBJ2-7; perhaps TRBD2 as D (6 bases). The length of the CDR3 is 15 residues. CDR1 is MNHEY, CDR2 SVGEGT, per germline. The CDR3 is CASIYKRDWPYEQYF. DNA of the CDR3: TGTGCCAGCATTTACAAGAGGGACTGGCCCTACGAGCAGTACTTC.

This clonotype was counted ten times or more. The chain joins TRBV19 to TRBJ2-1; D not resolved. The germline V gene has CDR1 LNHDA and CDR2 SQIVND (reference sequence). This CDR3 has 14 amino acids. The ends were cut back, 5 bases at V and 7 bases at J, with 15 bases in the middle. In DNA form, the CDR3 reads TGTGCCAGTAGTCCCTGGACCCAGGAAAATGAGCAGTTCTTC. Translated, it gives CASSPWTQENEQFF. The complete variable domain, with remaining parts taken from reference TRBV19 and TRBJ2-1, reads DGGITQSPKYLFRKEGQNVTLSCEQNLNHDAMYWYRQDPGQGLRLIYYSQIVNDFQKGDIAEGYSVSREKKESFPLTVTSAQKNPTAFYLCASSPWTQENEQFFGPGTRLTVL.

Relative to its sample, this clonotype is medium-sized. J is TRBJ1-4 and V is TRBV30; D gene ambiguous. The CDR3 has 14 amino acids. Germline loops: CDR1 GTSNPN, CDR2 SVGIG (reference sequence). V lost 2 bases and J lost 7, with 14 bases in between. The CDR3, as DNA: TGTGCCTGGAGTCCCGCCCCGGGAGGTGAAAAACTGTTTTTT. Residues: CAWSPAPGGEKLFF.

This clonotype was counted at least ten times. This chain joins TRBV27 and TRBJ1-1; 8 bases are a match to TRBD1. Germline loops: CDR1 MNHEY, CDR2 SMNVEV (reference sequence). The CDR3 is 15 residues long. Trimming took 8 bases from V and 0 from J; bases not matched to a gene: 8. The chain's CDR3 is CASQGQGPMNTEAFF. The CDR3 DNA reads TGTGCCAGCCAAGGACAGGGACCCATGAACACTGAAGCTTTCTTT.

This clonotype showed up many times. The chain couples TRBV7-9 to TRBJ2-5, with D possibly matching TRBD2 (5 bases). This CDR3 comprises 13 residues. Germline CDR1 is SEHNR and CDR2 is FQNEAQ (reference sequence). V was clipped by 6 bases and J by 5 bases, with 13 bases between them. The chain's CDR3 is CASSRDYYETQYF. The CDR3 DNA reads TGTGCCAGCAGTCGAGACTATTATGAGACCCAGTACTTC. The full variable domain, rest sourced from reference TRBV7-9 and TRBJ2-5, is DTGVSQNPRHKITKRGQNVTFRCDPISEHNRLYWYRQTLGQGPEFLTYFQNEAQLEKSRLLSDRFSAERPKGSFSTLEIQRTEQGDSAMYLCASSRDYYETQYFGPGTRLLVL.

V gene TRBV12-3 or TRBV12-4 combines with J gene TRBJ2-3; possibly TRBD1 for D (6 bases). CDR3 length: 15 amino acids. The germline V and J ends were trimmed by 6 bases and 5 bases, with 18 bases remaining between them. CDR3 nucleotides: TGTGCCAGCAGCCCCGCGCAGGGGAAAATAGATACGCAGTATTTT. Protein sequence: CASSPAQGKIDTQYF.

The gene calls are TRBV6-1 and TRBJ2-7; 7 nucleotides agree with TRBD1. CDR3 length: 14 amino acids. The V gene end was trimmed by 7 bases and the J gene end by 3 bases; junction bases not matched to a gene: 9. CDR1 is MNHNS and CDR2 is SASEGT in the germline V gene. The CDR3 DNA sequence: TGTGCCAGCACGCCGGGGACAGAATACTACGAGCAGTACTTC. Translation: CASTPGTEYYEQYF.

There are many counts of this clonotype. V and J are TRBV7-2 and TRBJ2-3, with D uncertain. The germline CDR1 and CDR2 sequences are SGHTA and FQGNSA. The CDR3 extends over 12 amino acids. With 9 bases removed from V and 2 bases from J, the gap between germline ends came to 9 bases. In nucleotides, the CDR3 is TGTGCCAGTAACGAATTCACAGATACGCAGTATTTT. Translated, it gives CASNEFTDTQYF.

The CDR3 reads CATRQYEQYF. In DNA form, the CDR3 reads TGCGCCACGCGGCAGTACGAGCAGTACTTC. The chain joins TRBV10-2 to TRBJ2-7; D call uncertain. The CDR3 runs to 10 residues. Germline values: CDR1 WSHSY, CDR2 SAAADI. Trimming took off 10 bases at V and 4 bases at J, with 8 bases between the two ends.